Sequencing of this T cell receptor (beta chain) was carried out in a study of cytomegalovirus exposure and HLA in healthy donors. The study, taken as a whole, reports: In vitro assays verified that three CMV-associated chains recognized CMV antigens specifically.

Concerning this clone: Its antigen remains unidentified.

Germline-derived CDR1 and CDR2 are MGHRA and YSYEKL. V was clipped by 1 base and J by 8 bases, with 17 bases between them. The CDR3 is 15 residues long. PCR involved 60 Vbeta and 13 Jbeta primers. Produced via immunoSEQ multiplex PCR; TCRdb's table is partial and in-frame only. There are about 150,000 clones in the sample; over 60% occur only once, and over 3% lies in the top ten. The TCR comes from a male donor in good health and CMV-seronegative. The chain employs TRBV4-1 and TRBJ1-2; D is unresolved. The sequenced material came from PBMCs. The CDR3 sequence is CASSQVPYATMGYTF. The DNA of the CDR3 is TGCGCCAGCAGCCAAGTTCCCTACGCGACTATGGGCTACACCTTC.